This T cell receptor beta chain originates from a study of T cell changes during pregnancy in multiple sclerosis. CDR1 and CDR2 from the germline V gene are LNHDA and SQIVND (reference sequence). This CDR3 region has 14 residues. The germline V and J ends were trimmed by 5 bases and 6 bases, with 16 bases remaining between them. Repertoires were generated with immunoSEQ multiplex PCR, while TCRdb's copy carries only in-frame clones and drops some. Seen here are under 85,000 clones, 90% to 95% observed once, and the top ten hold around 0.3%. The genes are TRBV19 and TRBJ1-2; tentative D call: TRBD1 (6 bases). Here the sequenced sample was CD4+ T cells from peripheral blood mononuclear cells, taken in the third trimester of pregnancy. The source is a female donor in good health, enrolled as a control in a pregnancy study. CDR3 loop: CASSPQTGPNGYTF. CDR3 bases: TGTGCCAGTAGTCCCCAGACAGGCCCAAATGGCTACACCTTC.